This TCR beta chain was captured by sequencing in a study of cytomegalovirus exposure and HLA in healthy donors. Study-level findings and limits: That first-cohort TCR clusters tended to co-occur in the 90 to 150 validation repertoires was found in a later analysis. Most TCR sequences proved rare, with some public TCRs found in many donors. The listing of roughly 160 TCR beta chains classed them as cytomegalovirus-associated. In vitro testing confirmed a few CMV-associated chains as specific for CMV antigens.

The V gene end was trimmed by 5 bases and the J gene end by 7 bases; junction bases not matched to a gene: 7. The CDR3 loop spans 14 amino acids. Germline loops: CDR1 PRHDT, CDR2 FYEKMQ (reference sequence). Assay: immunoSEQ multiplex PCR; the TCRdb copy retains only in-frame clones and omits some. This table holds 70,000 to 75,000 clones, 94% found once. With respect to this clone: Its antigen is undetermined.

The sequencing input was PBMCs. The chain recombines TRBV13 with TRBJ2-4; 8 nucleotides align to TRBD1. The TCR originated in a woman aged 18-30 years in good health and CMV-seropositive. CDR3 protein: CASSPGTGSNIQYF. The CDR3 DNA is TGTGCCAGCAGCCCTGGGACAGGCTCTAACATTCAGTACTTC.